These T cell receptor beta chains were read from a single sample in a study of PD-1 blockade in classical Hodgkin lymphoma. This table comes from immunoSEQ multiplex PCR, and its TCRdb copy is limited to in-frame clones, with some not included. The sample shows just under 100,000 clones, over 80% of them seen only once. The specimen comprised peripheral blood mononuclear cells (PBMCs), sampled at baseline. These receptors came from a human donor with classical Hodgkin lymphoma. Each CDR3 is given with its conserved first and last residue. Fields, in order: CDR3 protein, V gene, J gene.

CDR3 protein: CASSKTYPSRQANIYGYTF; V gene: TRBV21-1; J gene: TRBJ1-2
CDR3 protein: CASSSLDKYEQYF; V gene: TRBV7-2; J gene: TRBJ2-7
CDR3 protein: CAISEFSGLSGNTIYF; V gene: TRBV10-3; J gene: TRBJ1-3
CDR3 protein: CASSSGTPTSYF; V gene: TRBV2; J gene: TRBJ2-3
CDR3 protein: CASSIGRGDEQFF; V gene: TRBV19; J gene: TRBJ2-1
CDR3 protein: CASSVETYTEAFF; V gene: TRBV9; J gene: TRBJ1-1
CDR3 protein: CASSLEGTSGYEQYF; V gene: TRBV4-2; J gene: TRBJ2-7
CDR3 protein: CASSPPGGRKNQPQHF; V gene: TRBV7-8; J gene: TRBJ1-5
CDR3 protein: CASSPGRQGRYGYTF; V gene: TRBV19; J gene: TRBJ1-2
CDR3 protein: CASSGDRGGHYEQYF; V gene: TRBV5-5; J gene: TRBJ2-7
CDR3 protein: CATSLPSGDNDGYTF; V gene: TRBV19; J gene: TRBJ1-2
CDR3 protein: CASSFGLAGGTTDTQYF; V gene: TRBV5-4; J gene: TRBJ2-3
CDR3 protein: CASSPYWTAQTAGNTIYF; V gene: TRBV5-1; J gene: TRBJ1-3
CDR3 protein: CATSRDRRRGPLNTGELFF; V gene: TRBV15; J gene: TRBJ2-2
CDR3 protein: CASSLEQGRYEQYF; V gene: TRBV5-4; J gene: TRBJ2-7
CDR3 protein: CASSLGHSYEQYF; V gene: TRBV7-2; J gene: TRBJ2-7
CDR3 protein: CASSTSGTGAEKLFF; V gene: TRBV4-2; J gene: TRBJ1-4
CDR3 protein: CASSPSGGWIGELFF; V gene: TRBV4-1; J gene: TRBJ2-2
CDR3 protein: CASSIGGLDTQYF; V gene: TRBV11-2; J gene: TRBJ2-3
CDR3 protein: CASSIAGRALFTDTQYF; V gene: TRBV19; J gene: TRBJ2-3
CDR3 protein: CASSGTGTENIQYF; V gene: TRBV10-1; J gene: TRBJ2-4
CDR3 protein: CASSKGPSLYEQYF; V gene: TRBV21-1; J gene: TRBJ2-7
CDR3 protein: CASSVDANTGELFF; V gene: TRBV9; J gene: TRBJ2-2
CDR3 protein: CASSYSSSSGEQFF; V gene: TRBV6-6; J gene: TRBJ2-1
CDR3 protein: CASSPRQGLGYGYTF; V gene: TRBV7-9; J gene: TRBJ1-2
CDR3 protein: CAISELTGEPGNTIYF; V gene: TRBV10-3; J gene: TRBJ1-3
CDR3 protein: CASSSGGTDNEQFF; V gene: TRBV27; J gene: TRBJ2-1
CDR3 protein: CASSLRGGIQETQYF; V gene: TRBV11-2; J gene: TRBJ2-5
CDR3 protein: CASSGQGASGELFF; V gene: TRBV5-1; J gene: TRBJ2-2
CDR3 protein: CASHRPGQNTGELFF; V gene: TRBV19; J gene: TRBJ2-2
CDR3 protein: CASSTGQHRWTQYF; V gene: TRBV6-1; J gene: TRBJ2-3
CDR3 protein: CASSFSLGTSGREQFF; V gene: TRBV11-1; J gene: TRBJ2-1
CDR3 protein: CASSSWTGGYNEQFF; V gene: TRBV5-1; J gene: TRBJ2-1
CDR3 protein: CASSPSVNTEAFF; V gene: TRBV19; J gene: TRBJ1-1
CDR3 protein: CASSVYDRGAAGNTIYF; V gene: TRBV9; J gene: TRBJ1-3
CDR3 protein: CASSWTIGYNEQFF; V gene: TRBV2; J gene: TRBJ2-1
CDR3 protein: CASSTQGNTEAFF; V gene: TRBV19; J gene: TRBJ1-1
CDR3 protein: CASSQESRSAEAFF; V gene: TRBV14; J gene: TRBJ1-1
CDR3 protein: CASSRMGQYF; V gene: TRBV27; J gene: TRBJ2-7
CDR3 protein: CASTELGTGGYTF; V gene: TRBV6-1; J gene: TRBJ1-2
CDR3 protein: CASSNAPSGANVLTF; V gene: TRBV5-1; J gene: TRBJ2-6
CDR3 protein: CASSRDYEQYF; V gene: TRBV6-1; J gene: TRBJ2-7
CDR3 protein: CASSYGDGNYGYTF; V gene: TRBV7-9; J gene: TRBJ1-2
CDR3 protein: CASSPGGGLAYEQYF; V gene: TRBV7-8; J gene: TRBJ2-7
CDR3 protein: CASRSDWVGGVNYGYTF; V gene: TRBV27; J gene: TRBJ1-2
CDR3 protein: CASSVKTAGSPLHF; V gene: TRBV9; J gene: TRBJ1-6
CDR3 protein: CASSSQGAETQYF; V gene: TRBV5-4; J gene: TRBJ2-5
CDR3 protein: CASSQLGTDTQYF; V gene: TRBV7-8; J gene: TRBJ2-3
CDR3 protein: CASSETPGGKIQETQYF; V gene: TRBV9; J gene: TRBJ2-5
CDR3 protein: CASSIFSGGELFF; V gene: TRBV19; J gene: TRBJ2-2
CDR3 protein: CASSLYNQETQYF; V gene: TRBV5-1; J gene: TRBJ2-5
CDR3 protein: CAISEDPGTSYEQYF; V gene: TRBV10-3; J gene: TRBJ2-7
CDR3 protein: CASSSPLAGPPYEQYF; V gene: TRBV19; J gene: TRBJ2-7
CDR3 protein: CASSEAGEQPQHF; V gene: TRBV6-1; J gene: TRBJ1-5
CDR3 protein: CASTNGAEQFF; V gene: TRBV27; J gene: TRBJ2-1
CDR3 protein: CASKFAGTYEQYF; V gene: TRBV19; J gene: TRBJ2-7
CDR3 protein: CASKIGQSFNTGELFF; V gene: TRBV5-8; J gene: TRBJ2-2
CDR3 protein: CASSPIGGMNTEAFF; V gene: TRBV7-6; J gene: TRBJ1-1